These 25 T cell receptor beta chains share one sample of origin, sequenced in a study of CD4 T cells in relation to SARS-CoV-2 and coronaviruses. Their antigens are not known. TCRdb keeps only in-frame clones here, not all; method: immunoSEQ multiplex PCR. Found here are 20,000 to 25,000 clones, 74% of them singletons; the top ten hold under 15%. Before the COVID-19 pandemic, during about 2011-2019, CD4+ T cells were taken from unexposed donors. The cells were cultured for approximately ten days before CD4+ T cells were isolated. The sample comprised CD4+ T cells from PBMCs, cultured in vitro. Source of these receptors: a human donor in good health.

The chain couples TRBV3-1 (or the pseudogene TRBV3-2) to TRBJ1-6; no clear D gene. This CDR3 spans 13 amino acids. Deletions cut 1 base from V and 15 bases from J, with 13 bases between. In germline, CDR1 is LGHDT, CDR2 YNNKEL (reference sequence). The CDR3 region is CASSQVSTEGLHF. The CDR3 region has the DNA TGTGCCAGCAGCCAAGTATCGACCGAGGGCCTCCACTTT.

In this sample, this clone turned up a few times. This chain joins TRBV9 and TRBJ2-3, with D tentatively TRBD2 (6 bases). The CDR3 length is 17 residues. The V end lost 0 bases, the J end lost 2 bases, and 16 bases lay between the germline ends. CDR1 and CDR2 (germline): SGDLS, YYNGEE. The CDR3 sequence is CASSVGAGLINTDTQYF. CDR3 sequence (DNA): TGTGCCAGCAGCGTAGGGGCGGGATTAATTAACACAGATACGCAGTATTTT.

V and J are TRBV3-1 (or the pseudogene TRBV3-2) and TRBJ1-3; D call uncertain. Germline CDR1 is LGHDT and CDR2 is YNNKEL (reference sequence). V was pared by 1 base and J by 3 bases, with 10 bases between. CDR3 size: 15 residues. CDR3 nucleotides: TGTGCCAGCAGCCAAGGATTGCGATTTGGAAACACCATATATTTT. This encodes CASSQGLRFGNTIYF.

This rearrangement joins TRBV18 to TRBJ1-1, with D perhaps matching TRBD1 (5 bases). The CDR3 has 15 residues. Trimming removed 2 bases from V and 1 base from J, with 11 bases in between. The germline CDR1 and CDR2 sequences are KGHSH and LQKENI. The CDR3 nucleotides read TGTGCCAGCTCACCAAGGAGGACATCGAACACTGAAGCTTTCTTT. Protein: CASSPRRTSNTEAFF.

The DNA of the CDR3 is TGTGCCAGCAGTTTTAGGAGTGAGTTAGAGACCCAGTACTTC. Translated, it gives CASSFRSELETQYF. The rearrangement joins TRBV27 to TRBJ2-5; D not certain. The germline gives CDR1 MNHEY, CDR2 SMNVEV (reference sequence). Trimming took 3 bases from V and 4 from J, leaving 12 bases between them. The CDR3 is 14 residues long.

This clone was recorded a few times. This sequence joins TRBV2 and TRBJ2-2; the D call may be TRBD1 or TRBD2 (6 bases each). The germline gives CDR1 SNHLY, CDR2 FYNNEI. The CDR3 covers 15 residues. The V and J ends lost 3 bases and 5 bases respectively, with 13 bases between them. CDR3 in amino acids: CASSDVGGWTGELFF. The CDR3 nucleotides are TGTGCCAGCAGTGACGTCGGGGGCTGGACCGGGGAGCTGTTTTTT.

The chain carries TRBV5-1 and TRBJ2-3; D tentatively fits TRBD1 or TRBD2 (7 bases each). Germline loops: CDR1 SGHRS, CDR2 YFSETQ. Trimming cost V 3 bases and J 1 base, with 15 bases left between them. This CDR3 spans 16 amino acids. CDR3: CASSWGGTGGTDTQYF. For the CDR3, the DNA is TGCGCCAGCAGCTGGGGGGGCACAGGGGGCACAGATACGCAGTATTTT.

The rearrangement links TRBV29-1 to TRBJ1-2; perhaps TRBD1 as D (5 bases). The CDR3 has 14 amino acids. Trimming shortened V by 0 bases and J by 1 base, and 9 bases separated the two germline ends. CDR1 is SQVTM and CDR2 is ANQGSEA in the germline V gene. CDR3 protein: CSVEDGHLNYGYTF. CDR3 coding DNA: TGCAGCGTTGAAGATGGACATCTTAACTATGGCTACACCTTC.

The gene calls are TRBV19 and TRBJ1-2; D remains ambiguous. The CDR3 has 14 amino acids. Germline assignment: CDR1 LNHDA and CDR2 SQIVND (reference sequence). Trimming left V 1 base short and J 3 bases short, with 9 bases between. The CDR3 coding sequence is TGTGCCAGTAGTATAGGAAGACGGGACTATGGCTACACCTTC. It codes for CASSIGRRDYGYTF.

The V and J genes are TRBV10-1 and TRBJ2-7; D perhaps matches TRBD2 (7 bases). This CDR3 has 13 residues. Germline assignment: CDR1 WNHNN and CDR2 SYGVQD (reference sequence). V lost 6 bases and J 5 bases, leaving 14 bases between the germline ends. The CDR3 here is CASSRGGSDEQYF. CDR3 nucleotide sequence: TGCGCCAGCAGCAGGGGCGGGAGCGACGAGCAGTACTTC.

The gene calls are TRBV5-1 and TRBJ1-1, with D possibly being TRBD1 (6 bases). This CDR3 has 16 residues. V was cut by 3 bases and J by 1 base, with 16 bases left in between. Germline V gives CDR1 SGHRS, CDR2 YFSETQ. The CDR3 is CASSSEGGRENTEAFF. Written as DNA, the CDR3 is TGCGCCAGCAGCTCGGAAGGGGGGCGCGAGAACACTGAAGCTTTCTTT.

The chain combines TRBV27 with TRBJ2-3, with 10 bases fitting TRBD1. The CDR3 has 13 residues. Trimming took 5 bases from V and 6 from J; bases not matched to a gene: 2. CDR1 and CDR2 (germline): MNHEY, SMNVEV (reference sequence). CDR3 nucleotides: TGTGCCAGCAGTCCGACAGGGGGCGATACGCAGTATTTT. This codes for CASSPTGGDTQYF.

V and J are TRBV5-6 and TRBJ2-2, with TRBD1 as a possible D gene (5 bases). This CDR3 region has 14 residues. From germline, CDR1 is SGHDT and CDR2 YYEEEE. The V gene lost 2 bases and the J gene lost 7 bases, with 12 bases spanning the gap. Here the CDR3 reads CASSFLGEVGELFF. CDR3 DNA: TGTGCCAGCAGCTTCCTAGGGGAAGTCGGGGAGCTGTTTTTT.

This clone came up a few times. The rearrangement uses TRBV19 and TRBJ1-5; 9 nucleotides match TRBD1. The CDR3 extends over 13 amino acids. With V trimmed by 8 bases and J by 5 bases, 4 bases remained unmatched. Germline CDR1 LNHDA, CDR2 SQIVND (reference sequence). CDR3 amino acids: CASSRDRDQPQHF. The CDR3 DNA follows: TGTGCCAGTTCCCGGGACAGGGATCAGCCCCAGCATTTT.

The chain links TRBV4-1 to TRBJ2-7, with 10 nucleotides matching TRBD1. The CDR3 totals 15 residues. CDR1 and CDR2 (germline): MGHRA, YSYEKL. V shed 5 bases, J shed 4 bases, and the junction held 8 bases outside the gene matches. The CDR3 nucleotides are TGCGCCAGCAGCGCGATCCTGGGACAGGGGTACGAGCAGTACTTC. Encoded protein: CASSAILGQGYEQYF.

J is TRBJ1-2 and V is TRBV5-3; D gene ambiguous. TRBV5-3 is placed among ORFs of uncertain function. This CDR3 is built from 11 residues. V was pared by 5 bases and J by 4 bases, with 6 bases between. The CDR3 region has the DNA TGTGCCAGAAGGGGTGTCTATGGCTACACCTTC. This sequence encodes CARRGVYGYTF.

In the case of this clone: At one boundary the junction diverges from the germline segment, which might be a read error. The CDR3 sequence: CATSRGGVPHF. The CDR3 bases are TGTGCCACCAGCAGAGGAGGGGTCCCACATTTC. The rearrangement links TRBV15 to TRBJ2-7, with D perhaps matching TRBD1 or TRBD2 (5 bases each). Germline CDR1 is LNHNV and CDR2 is YYDKDF (reference sequence). This CDR3 has 11 residues.

This rearrangement joins TRBV18 to TRBJ2-3; 8 bases line up with TRBD2. The germline V gene encodes CDR1 KGHSH and CDR2 LQKENI. This CDR3 has 16 amino acids. The V gene end was trimmed by 0 bases and the J gene end by 1 base; junction bases not matched to a gene: 3. CDR3 region: CASSPPSGMGTDTQYF. CDR3 DNA: TGTGCCAGCTCACCACCTAGCGGGATGGGCACAGATACGCAGTATTTT.

The CDR3 loop is CASSLLSYGGGNEQFF. The CDR3 nucleotides read TGTGCCAGCAGCCTACTCTCCTACGGGGGGGGGAATGAGCAGTTCTTC. This chain links TRBV4-2 with TRBJ2-1; TRBD2 agrees at 8 bases. V dropped 4 bases and J dropped 7; count of bases not matched to a gene: 12. From germline, CDR1 is LGHNA and CDR2 YNFKEQ. The length of the CDR3 is 16 residues.

The chain employs TRBV19 and TRBJ2-1, with a possible D match to TRBD2 (7 bases). V shed 4 bases and J shed 5 bases, with 18 bases lying between them. CDR3 length equals 16 residues. Germline CDR1 LNHDA, CDR2 SQIVND (reference sequence). The CDR3 spells CASSSRGGAEHNEQFF. The DNA for the CDR3 is TGTGCCAGTAGTAGTCGAGGGGGGGCTGAACACAATGAGCAGTTCTTC.

This clone is a singleton in its sample. V and J are TRBV9 and TRBJ1-3, with D perhaps matching TRBD1 (5 bases). Germline V gene lookup returns CDR1 SGDLS and CDR2 YYNGEE. This CDR3 region has 16 residues. Trimming left V 3 bases short and J 4 bases short, with 17 bases between. This CDR3 reads CASSERAGISGNTIYF. The CDR3 coding sequence is TGTGCCAGCAGCGAACGGGCAGGGATCTCCGGAAACACCATATATTTT.

V usage is TRBV21-1 and J usage is TRBJ2-2. TRBV21-1 is a documented pseudogene. This CDR3 contains 16 residues. CDR3 amino acids: CASSKNWDGNTGELFF. As DNA, the CDR3 is TGTGCCAGCAGCAAAAATTGGGACGGAAACACCGGGGAGCTGTTTTTT.

This rearrangement joins TRBV7-9 to TRBJ2-7; 7 bases fit TRBD1. This CDR3 comprises 14 residues. Trimming removed 5 bases from V and 6 bases from J; junction bases left unmatched: 10. From germline, CDR1 is SEHNR and CDR2 FQNEAQ (reference sequence). As DNA, the CDR3 is TGTGCCAGCAGCCTCAGGGGGTTACGTGGCGAGCAGTACTTC. This encodes CASSLRGLRGEQYF.

The CDR3 loop is CASSSGRTQSTDTQYF. The CDR3 DNA follows: TGTGCCAGCAGCTCTGGACGTACCCAAAGCACAGATACGCAGTATTTT. The genes are TRBV7-2 and TRBJ2-3; D remains ambiguous. CDR1 and CDR2 from the germline V gene are SGHTA and FQGNSA. The CDR3 covers 16 residues. Trimming removed 4 bases from V and 0 bases from J, with 14 bases in between.

The J gene is TRBJ2-5, the V gene TRBV2; 9 nucleotides align to TRBD1. The junction had 3 bases not matched to a gene; V was cut back by 6 bases and J by 4 bases. Germline V lookup: CDR1 SNHLY, CDR2 FYNNEI. This CDR3 has 13 residues. CDR3 region: CASSVGQGETQYF. CDR3 sequence (DNA): TGTGCCAGCAGCGTGGGACAGGGAGAGACCCAGTACTTC. Full variable domain (rest looked up from reference TRBV2 and TRBJ2-5): EPEVTQTPSHQVTQMGQEVILRCVPISNHLYFYWYRQILGQKVEFLVSFYNNEISEKSEIFDDQFSVERPDGSNFTLKIRSTKLEDSAMYFCASSVGQGETQYFGPGTRLLVL.